The rows below give T cell receptor beta chains drawn from one sample of a study of PD-L1 blockade in urothelial cancer. Clones were sequenced by immunoSEQ multiplex PCR, and TCRdb holds only the in-frame ones, with some missing. The repertoire holds tens of thousands of clones, with more than 75% as singletons. This material consisted of PBMCs, taken around atezolizumab (anti-PD-L1) treatment. The receptors stem from a man aged 60-69 years with urothelial cancer. CDR3s leave out the opening cysteine and the closing phenylalanine or tryptophan. The order of the fields is D gene, J gene, V gene, clone size, CDR3 protein. D genes are given only for firm matches. Only part of the rows carry a size: once, few, many, or a class if the clone is expanded.

d_gene: .
j_gene: TRBJ1-2
v_gene: TRBV23-1
abundance: .
CDR3aa: ASSHQRLSGYT

d_gene: TRBD2
j_gene: TRBJ2-2
v_gene: TRBV11-2
abundance: .
CDR3aa: ASSPIAGGRGTGELF

d_gene: .
j_gene: TRBJ1-3
v_gene: TRBV4-1
abundance: once
CDR3aa: ASSLQGDSGNTIY

d_gene: TRBD1
j_gene: TRBJ2-3
v_gene: TRBV10-3
abundance: .
CDR3aa: AISESQGAGSTQY

d_gene: .
j_gene: TRBJ2-7
v_gene: TRBV28
abundance: once
CDR3aa: ASSLWAETNEQY

d_gene: TRBD2
j_gene: TRBJ2-1
v_gene: TRBV4-1
abundance: once
CDR3aa: ASSHDETSGKYNEQF

d_gene: TRBD1
j_gene: TRBJ2-2
v_gene: TRBV15
abundance: .
CDR3aa: ATSRRTGGLTGELF

d_gene: TRBD1
j_gene: TRBJ2-2
v_gene: TRBV7-6
abundance: many
CDR3aa: ASSSTGGQGNTGELF

d_gene: TRBD2
j_gene: TRBJ2-1
v_gene: TRBV10-3
abundance: once
CDR3aa: AISGAGSGGAYNEQF

d_gene: .
j_gene: TRBJ2-5
v_gene: TRBV10-2
abundance: .
CDR3aa: ASKPGEGGQY

d_gene: .
j_gene: TRBJ1-2
v_gene: TRBV5-6
abundance: .
CDR3aa: ASSLSRAGYT

d_gene: TRBD2
j_gene: TRBJ2-1
v_gene: TRBV7-2
abundance: .
CDR3aa: ASSFLGLANTYNEQF

d_gene: TRBD2
j_gene: TRBJ2-1
v_gene: TRBV2
abundance: .
CDR3aa: GTSGYNEQF

d_gene: .
j_gene: TRBJ2-7
v_gene: TRBV4-1
abundance: .
CDR3aa: ASSQDQQGPASYEQY

d_gene: .
j_gene: TRBJ1-5
v_gene: TRBV27
abundance: .
CDR3aa: ASSLEGMGGQPQH

d_gene: TRBD1
j_gene: TRBJ1-1
v_gene: TRBV4-1
abundance: .
CDR3aa: ASSTLDREVGAF

d_gene: TRBD2
j_gene: TRBJ2-5
v_gene: TRBV4-2
abundance: .
CDR3aa: ASSQTGTSGGAPAETQY

d_gene: TRBD1
j_gene: TRBJ1-2
v_gene: TRBV27
abundance: .
CDR3aa: ASSTTPLDRGKGYT

d_gene: TRBD1
j_gene: TRBJ2-7
v_gene: TRBV27
abundance: .
CDR3aa: ASSSGQHYEQY

d_gene: .
j_gene: TRBJ1-1
v_gene: TRBV19
abundance: few
CDR3aa: ASSSQGYTEAF

d_gene: TRBD2
j_gene: TRBJ2-1
v_gene: TRBV19
abundance: many
CDR3aa: ASTPTTSGRVIEQF

d_gene: TRBD1
j_gene: TRBJ1-5
v_gene: TRBV7-2
abundance: .
CDR3aa: ASSSLTWDRPNQPQH

d_gene: .
j_gene: TRBJ1-5
v_gene: TRBV10-2
abundance: .
CDR3aa: ASRSGVGSNQPQH

d_gene: .
j_gene: TRBJ1-3
v_gene: TRBV6-5
abundance: .
CDR3aa: ASSYGGNGNTIY

d_gene: .
j_gene: TRBJ1-1
v_gene: TRBV5-1
abundance: .
CDR3aa: ASSLVAGGDTEAF

d_gene: .
j_gene: TRBJ2-2
v_gene: TRBV5-1
abundance: .
CDR3aa: ASSFGESTGELF

d_gene: .
j_gene: TRBJ2-4
v_gene: TRBV19
abundance: .
CDR3aa: ASSQEGAKNIQY

d_gene: TRBD1
j_gene: TRBJ1-2
v_gene: TRBV5-1
abundance: .
CDR3aa: ASSREGQNYGYT

d_gene: TRBD1
j_gene: TRBJ1-6
v_gene: TRBV5-1
abundance: .
CDR3aa: ASSEDPGQPNSPLH

d_gene: .
j_gene: TRBJ2-1
v_gene: TRBV19
abundance: .
CDR3aa: ASSIEGTYNEQF

d_gene: .
j_gene: TRBJ2-5
v_gene: TRBV7-2
abundance: .
CDR3aa: ASSLAAPPGTQY

d_gene: .
j_gene: TRBJ2-3
v_gene: TRBV28
abundance: .
CDR3aa: ASELTDTQY

d_gene: .
j_gene: TRBJ2-1
v_gene: TRBV21-1
abundance: .
CDR3aa: ASSTRGGLSSYNEQF

d_gene: TRBD1
j_gene: TRBJ2-2
v_gene: TRBV10-2
abundance: .
CDR3aa: ASSTGGWPPGELF

d_gene: .
j_gene: TRBJ2-1
v_gene: TRBV4-2
abundance: .
CDR3aa: ASSQESGTSYNEQF

d_gene: .
j_gene: TRBJ2-1
v_gene: TRBV7-9
abundance: few
CDR3aa: ASSPSAASNEQF

d_gene: .
j_gene: TRBJ1-2
v_gene: TRBV19
abundance: .
CDR3aa: ASSTQSYGYT

d_gene: TRBD2
j_gene: TRBJ2-7
v_gene: TRBV5-1
abundance: .
CDR3aa: ASSLDLAAYEQY

d_gene: .
j_gene: TRBJ2-7
v_gene: TRBV5-6
abundance: .
CDR3aa: ASSLGGLRSEQY

d_gene: TRBD1
j_gene: TRBJ2-1
v_gene: TRBV5-1
abundance: .
CDR3aa: ASSAEGTGSYNEQF

d_gene: TRBD2
j_gene: TRBJ2-3
v_gene: TRBV6-5
abundance: .
CDR3aa: ASRSGTSTN

d_gene: .
j_gene: TRBJ2-7
v_gene: TRBV18
abundance: few
CDR3aa: ASSSTVIYEQY

d_gene: .
j_gene: TRBJ2-3
v_gene: TRBV19
abundance: few
CDR3aa: ASSTGSVADTQY